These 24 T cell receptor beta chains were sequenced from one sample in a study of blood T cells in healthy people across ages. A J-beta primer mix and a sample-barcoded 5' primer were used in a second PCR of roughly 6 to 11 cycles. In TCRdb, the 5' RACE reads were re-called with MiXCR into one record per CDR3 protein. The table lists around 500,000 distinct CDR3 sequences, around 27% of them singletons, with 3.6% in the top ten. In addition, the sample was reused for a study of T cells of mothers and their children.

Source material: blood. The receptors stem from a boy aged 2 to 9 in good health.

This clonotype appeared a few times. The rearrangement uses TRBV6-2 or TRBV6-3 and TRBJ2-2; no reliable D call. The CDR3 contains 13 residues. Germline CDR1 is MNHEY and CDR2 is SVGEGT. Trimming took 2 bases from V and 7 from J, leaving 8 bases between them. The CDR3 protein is CASSYTSGGELFF. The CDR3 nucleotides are TGTGCCAGCAGTTACACGTCGGGCGGGGAGCTGTTTTTT.

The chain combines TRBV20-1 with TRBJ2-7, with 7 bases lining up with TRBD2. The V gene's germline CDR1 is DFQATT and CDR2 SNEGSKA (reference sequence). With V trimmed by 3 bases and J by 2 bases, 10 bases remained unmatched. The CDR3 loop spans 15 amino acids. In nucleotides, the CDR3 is TGCAGTGCTAGCCCCCCGGGACTATTCACCTACGAGCAGTACTTC. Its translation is CSASPPGLFTYEQYF.

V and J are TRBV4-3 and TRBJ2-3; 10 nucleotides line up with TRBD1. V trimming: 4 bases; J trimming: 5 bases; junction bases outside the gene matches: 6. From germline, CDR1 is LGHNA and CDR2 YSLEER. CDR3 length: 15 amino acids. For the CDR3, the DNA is TGCGCCAGCAGCCGCACCGGGACAGGGGAAGATACGCAGTATTTT. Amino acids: CASSRTGTGEDTQYF.

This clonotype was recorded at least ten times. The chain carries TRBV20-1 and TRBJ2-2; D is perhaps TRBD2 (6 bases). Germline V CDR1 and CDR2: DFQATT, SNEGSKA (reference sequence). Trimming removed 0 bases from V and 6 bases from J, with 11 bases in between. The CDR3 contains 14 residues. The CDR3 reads CSAREGGGAGELFF. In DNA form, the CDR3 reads TGCAGTGCTAGAGAGGGCGGAGGGGCCGGGGAGCTGTTTTTT.

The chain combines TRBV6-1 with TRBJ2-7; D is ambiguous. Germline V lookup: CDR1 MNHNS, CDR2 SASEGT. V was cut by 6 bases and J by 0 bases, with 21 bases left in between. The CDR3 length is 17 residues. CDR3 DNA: TGTGCCAGCAGCCATACACTCGGCACCGAATCCTCCTACGAGCAGTACTTC. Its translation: CASSHTLGTESSYEQYF.

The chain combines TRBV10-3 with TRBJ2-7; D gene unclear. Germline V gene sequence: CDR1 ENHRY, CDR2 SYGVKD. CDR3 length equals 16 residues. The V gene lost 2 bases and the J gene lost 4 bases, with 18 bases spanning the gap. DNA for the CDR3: TGTGCCATCAGTGAGGGAATGGTAGACCAGTTTTACGAGCAGTACTTC. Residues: CAISEGMVDQFYEQYF.

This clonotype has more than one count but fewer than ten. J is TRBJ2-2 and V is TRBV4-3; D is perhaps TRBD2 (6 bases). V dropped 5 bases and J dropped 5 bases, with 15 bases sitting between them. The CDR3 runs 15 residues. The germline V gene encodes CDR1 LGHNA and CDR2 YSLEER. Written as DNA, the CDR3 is TGCGCCAGCAGCACCCAGACTAGTATAACCGGGGAGCTGTTTTTT. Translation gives CASSTQTSITGELFF.

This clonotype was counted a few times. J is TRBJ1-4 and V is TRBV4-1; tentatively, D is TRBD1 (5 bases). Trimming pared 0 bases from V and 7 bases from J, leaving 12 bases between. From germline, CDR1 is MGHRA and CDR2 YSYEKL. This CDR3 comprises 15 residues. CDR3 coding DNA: TGCGCCAGCAGCCAAGATACCCCAGGGACTGAAAAACTGTTTTTT. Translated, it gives CASSQDTPGTEKLFF.

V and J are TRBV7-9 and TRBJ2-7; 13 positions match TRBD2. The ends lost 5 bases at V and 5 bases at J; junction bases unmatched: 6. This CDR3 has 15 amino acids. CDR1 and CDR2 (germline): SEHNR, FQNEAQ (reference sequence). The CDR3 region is CASSMTSGRFDEQYF. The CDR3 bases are TGTGCCAGCAGCATGACTAGCGGGAGGTTCGACGAGCAGTACTTC.

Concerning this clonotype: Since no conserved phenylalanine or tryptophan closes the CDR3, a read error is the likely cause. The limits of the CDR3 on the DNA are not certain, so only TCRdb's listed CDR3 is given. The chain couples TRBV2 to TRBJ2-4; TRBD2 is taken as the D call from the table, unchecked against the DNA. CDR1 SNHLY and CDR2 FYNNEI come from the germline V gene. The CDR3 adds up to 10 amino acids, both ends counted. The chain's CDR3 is CASSPRTSGG.

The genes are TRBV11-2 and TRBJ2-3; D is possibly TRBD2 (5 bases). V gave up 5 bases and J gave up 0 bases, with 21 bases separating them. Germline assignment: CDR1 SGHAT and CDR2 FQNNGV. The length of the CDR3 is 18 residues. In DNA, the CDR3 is TGTGCCAGCAGCCCACAGATCCGGGAACATCTTAGCACAGATACGCAGTATTTT. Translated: CASSPQIREHLSTDTQYF. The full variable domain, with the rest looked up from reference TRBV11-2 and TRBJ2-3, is EAGVAQSPRYKIIEKRQSVAFWCNPISGHATLYWYQQILGQGPKLLIQFQNNGVVDDSQLPKDRFSAERLKGVDSTLKIQPAKLEDSAVYLCASSPQIREHLSTDTQYFGPGTRLTVL.

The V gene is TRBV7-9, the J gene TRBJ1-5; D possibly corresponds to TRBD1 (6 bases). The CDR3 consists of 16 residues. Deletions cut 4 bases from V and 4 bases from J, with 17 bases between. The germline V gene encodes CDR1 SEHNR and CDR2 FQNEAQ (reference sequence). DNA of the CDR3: TGTGCCAGCAGCTCGGGGGTACAGGGCGATAATCAGCCCCAGCATTTT. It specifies CASSSGVQGDNQPQHF.

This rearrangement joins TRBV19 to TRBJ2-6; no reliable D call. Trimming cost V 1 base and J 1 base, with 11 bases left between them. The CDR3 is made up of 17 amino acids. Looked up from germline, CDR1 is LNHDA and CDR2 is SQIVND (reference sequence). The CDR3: CASSIGPVLSGANVLTF. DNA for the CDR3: TGTGCCAGTAGTATAGGCCCCGTGCTGTCTGGGGCCAACGTCCTGACTTTC.

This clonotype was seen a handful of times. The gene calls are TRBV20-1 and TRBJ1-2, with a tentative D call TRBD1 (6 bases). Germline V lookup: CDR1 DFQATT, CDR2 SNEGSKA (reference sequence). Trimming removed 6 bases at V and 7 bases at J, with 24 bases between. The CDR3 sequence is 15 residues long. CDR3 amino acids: CSATDSSATMAGYTF. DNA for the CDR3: TGCAGTGCCACGGACAGTTCCGCTACTATGGCTGGCTACACCTTC.

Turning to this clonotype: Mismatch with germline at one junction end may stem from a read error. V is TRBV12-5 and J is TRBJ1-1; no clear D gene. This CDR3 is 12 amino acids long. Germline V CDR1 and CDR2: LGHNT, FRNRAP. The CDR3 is CASAPRGGEAFF. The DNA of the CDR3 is TGCGCTAGTGCCCCCCGGGGTGGTGAAGCTTTCTTT.

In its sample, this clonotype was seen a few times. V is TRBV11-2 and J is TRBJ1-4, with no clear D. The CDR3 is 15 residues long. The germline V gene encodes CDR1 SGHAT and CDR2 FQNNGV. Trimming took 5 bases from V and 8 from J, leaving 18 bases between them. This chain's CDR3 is CASSLVGEGREKLFF. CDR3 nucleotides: TGTGCCAGCAGCCTGGTTGGAGAGGGCCGAGAAAAACTGTTTTTT.

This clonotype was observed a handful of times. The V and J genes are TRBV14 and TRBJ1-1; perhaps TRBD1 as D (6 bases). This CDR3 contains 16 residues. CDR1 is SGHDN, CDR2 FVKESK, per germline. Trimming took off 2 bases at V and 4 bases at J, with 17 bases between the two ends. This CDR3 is CASSQHPSRGSTEAFF. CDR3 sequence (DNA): TGTGCCAGCAGCCAACATCCTTCCAGGGGAAGCACTGAAGCTTTCTTT.

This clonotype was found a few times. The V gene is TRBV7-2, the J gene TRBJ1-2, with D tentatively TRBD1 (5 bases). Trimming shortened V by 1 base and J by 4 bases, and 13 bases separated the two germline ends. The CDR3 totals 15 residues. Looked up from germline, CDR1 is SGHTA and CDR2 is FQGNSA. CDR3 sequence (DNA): TGTGCCAGCAGCTTAGTAAACAGGAGGGGCTATGGCTACACCTTC. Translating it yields CASSLVNRRGYGYTF.

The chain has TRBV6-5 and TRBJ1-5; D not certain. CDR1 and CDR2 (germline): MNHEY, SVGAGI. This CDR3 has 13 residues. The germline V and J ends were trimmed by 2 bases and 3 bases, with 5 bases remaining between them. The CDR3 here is CASSYTSNQPQHF. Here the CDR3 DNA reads TGTGCCAGCAGTTACACCTCCAATCAGCCCCAGCATTTT.

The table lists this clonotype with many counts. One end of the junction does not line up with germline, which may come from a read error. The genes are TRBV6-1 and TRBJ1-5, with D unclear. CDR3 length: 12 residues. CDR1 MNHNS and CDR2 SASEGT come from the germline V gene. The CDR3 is CASSEGRAPPHF. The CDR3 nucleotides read TGTGCCAGCAGTGAAGGAAGGGCCCCCCCGCATTTT.

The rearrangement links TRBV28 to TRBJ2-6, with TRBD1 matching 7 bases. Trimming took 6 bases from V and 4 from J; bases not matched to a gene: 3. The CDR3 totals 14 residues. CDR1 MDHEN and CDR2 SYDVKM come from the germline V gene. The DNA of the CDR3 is TGTGCCAGCAGACGGGGACAGGGGGCCAACGTCCTGACTTTC. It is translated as CASRRGQGANVLTF.

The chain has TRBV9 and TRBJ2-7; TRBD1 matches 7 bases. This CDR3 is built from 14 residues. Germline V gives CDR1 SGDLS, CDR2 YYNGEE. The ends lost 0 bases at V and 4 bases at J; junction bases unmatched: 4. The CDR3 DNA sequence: TGTGCCAGCAGCGTAGGTTACAGGGGTTACGAGCAGTACTTC. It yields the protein CASSVGYRGYEQYF.

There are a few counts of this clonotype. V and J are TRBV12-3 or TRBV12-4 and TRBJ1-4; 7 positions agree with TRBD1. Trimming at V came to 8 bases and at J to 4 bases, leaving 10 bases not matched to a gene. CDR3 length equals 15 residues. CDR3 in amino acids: CASRILAGGNEKLFF. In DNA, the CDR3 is TGTGCCAGCCGAATTCTGGCAGGGGGTAATGAAAAACTGTTTTTT.

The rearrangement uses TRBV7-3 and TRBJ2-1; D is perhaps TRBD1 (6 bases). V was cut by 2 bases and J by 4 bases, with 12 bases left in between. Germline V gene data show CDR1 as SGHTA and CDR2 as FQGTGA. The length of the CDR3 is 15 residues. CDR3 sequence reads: CASSLQGTEYNEQFF. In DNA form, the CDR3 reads TGTGCCAGCAGCTTACAGGGGACGGAATACAATGAGCAGTTCTTC.